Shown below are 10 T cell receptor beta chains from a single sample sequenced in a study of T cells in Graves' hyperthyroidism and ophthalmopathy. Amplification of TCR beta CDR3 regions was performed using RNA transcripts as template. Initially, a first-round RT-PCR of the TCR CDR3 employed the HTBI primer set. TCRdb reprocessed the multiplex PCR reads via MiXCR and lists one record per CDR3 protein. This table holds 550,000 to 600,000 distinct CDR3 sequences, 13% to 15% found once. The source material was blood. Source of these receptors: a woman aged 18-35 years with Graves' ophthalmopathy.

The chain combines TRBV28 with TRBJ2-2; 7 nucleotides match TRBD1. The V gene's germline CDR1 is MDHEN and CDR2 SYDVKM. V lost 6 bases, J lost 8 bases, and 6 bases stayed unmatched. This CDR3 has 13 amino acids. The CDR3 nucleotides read TGTGCCAGCAGCTTAGAGGGGGCGGGGGAGCTGTTTTTT. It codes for CASSLEGAGELFF.

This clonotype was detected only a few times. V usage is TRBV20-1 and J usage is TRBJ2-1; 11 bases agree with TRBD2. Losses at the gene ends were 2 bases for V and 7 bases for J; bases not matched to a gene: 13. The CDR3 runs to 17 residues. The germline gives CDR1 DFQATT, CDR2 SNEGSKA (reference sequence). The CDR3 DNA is TGCAGTGCTAGATGGCTAGCGGGAGGTGCAGGAAGGAATGAGCAGTTCTTC. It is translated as CSARWLAGGAGRNEQFF.

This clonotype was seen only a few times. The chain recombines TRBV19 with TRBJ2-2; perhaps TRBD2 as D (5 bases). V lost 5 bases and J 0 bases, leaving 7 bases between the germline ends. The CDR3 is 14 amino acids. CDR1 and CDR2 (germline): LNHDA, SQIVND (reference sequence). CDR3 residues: CASSRGPNTGELFF. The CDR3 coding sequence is TGTGCCAGTAGTCGCGGGCCGAACACCGGGGAGCTGTTTTTT.

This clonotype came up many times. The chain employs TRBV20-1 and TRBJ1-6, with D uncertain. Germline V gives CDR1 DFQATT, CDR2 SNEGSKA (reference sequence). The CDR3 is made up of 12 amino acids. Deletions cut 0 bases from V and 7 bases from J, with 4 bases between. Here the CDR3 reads CSARDPNSPLHF. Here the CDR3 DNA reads TGCAGTGCTAGAGACCCAAATTCACCCCTCCACTTT.

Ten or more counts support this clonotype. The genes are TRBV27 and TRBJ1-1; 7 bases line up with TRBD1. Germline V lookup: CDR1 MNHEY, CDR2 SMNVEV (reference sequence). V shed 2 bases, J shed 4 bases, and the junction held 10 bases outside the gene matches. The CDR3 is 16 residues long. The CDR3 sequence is CASSLDRTGRATEAFF. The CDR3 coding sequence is TGTGCCAGCAGTTTAGACCGGACAGGTAGGGCCACTGAAGCTTTCTTT.

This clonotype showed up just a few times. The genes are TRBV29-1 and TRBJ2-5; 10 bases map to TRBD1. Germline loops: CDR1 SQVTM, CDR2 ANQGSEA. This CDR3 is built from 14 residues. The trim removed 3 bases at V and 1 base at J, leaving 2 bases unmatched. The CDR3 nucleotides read TGCAGCGTTGATGACAGGGGGCTCCAAGAGACCCAGTACTTC. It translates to CSVDDRGLQETQYF.

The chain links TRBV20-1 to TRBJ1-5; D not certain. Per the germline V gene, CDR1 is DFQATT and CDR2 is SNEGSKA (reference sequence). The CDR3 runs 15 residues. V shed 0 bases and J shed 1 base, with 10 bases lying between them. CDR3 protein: CSARDRLGSNQPQHF. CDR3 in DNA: TGCAGTGCTAGAGACAGACTAGGGAGCAATCAGCCCCAGCATTTT.

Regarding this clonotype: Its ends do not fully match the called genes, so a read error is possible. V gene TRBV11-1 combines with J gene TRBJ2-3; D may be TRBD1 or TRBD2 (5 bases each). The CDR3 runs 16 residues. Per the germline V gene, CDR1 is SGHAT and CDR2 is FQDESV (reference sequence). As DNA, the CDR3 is TGCGCCAGCAGCCAAGCGCCAGGGAGTCGCCCAGATACGCAGTATTTT. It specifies CASSQAPGSRPDTQYF.

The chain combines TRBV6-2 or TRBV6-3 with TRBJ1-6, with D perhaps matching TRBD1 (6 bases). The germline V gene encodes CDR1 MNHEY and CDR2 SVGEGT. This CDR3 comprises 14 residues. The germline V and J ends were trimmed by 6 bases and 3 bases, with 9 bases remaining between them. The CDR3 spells CASREDSYNSPLHF. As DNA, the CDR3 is TGTGCCAGCAGAGAGGACAGCTATAATTCACCCCTCCACTTT.

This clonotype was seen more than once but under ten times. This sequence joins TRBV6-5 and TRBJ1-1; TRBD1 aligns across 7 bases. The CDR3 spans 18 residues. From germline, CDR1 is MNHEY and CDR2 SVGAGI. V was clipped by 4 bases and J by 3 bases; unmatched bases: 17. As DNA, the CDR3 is TGTGCCAGCAGTTTCCCCCCAGGAACAGGGGATCTTTACACTGAAGCTTTCTTT. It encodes CASSFPPGTGDLYTEAFF.